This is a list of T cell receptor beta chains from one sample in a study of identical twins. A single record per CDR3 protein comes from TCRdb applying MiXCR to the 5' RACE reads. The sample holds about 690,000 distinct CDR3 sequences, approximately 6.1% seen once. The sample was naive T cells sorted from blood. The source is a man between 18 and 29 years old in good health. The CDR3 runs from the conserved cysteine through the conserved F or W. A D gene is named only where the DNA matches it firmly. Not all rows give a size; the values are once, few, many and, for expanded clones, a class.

CDR3 protein: CSARDYKGRPDGYTF
CDR3 DNA: TGCAGTGCTAGAGATTACAAGGGGAGACCTGATGGCTACACCTTC
J gene: TRBJ1-2
V gene: TRBV20-1
clone size: many
D gene: .
CDR3 length: 15

CDR3 protein: CASSLFQGPGTDTQYF
CDR3 DNA: TGCGCCAGCAGCTTGTTCCAGGGTCCAGGGACAGATACGCAGTATTTT
J gene: TRBJ2-3
V gene: TRBV5-1
clone size: .
D gene: .
CDR3 length: 16

CDR3 protein: CASSYGLAWGSGELFF
CDR3 DNA: TGTGCCAGCAGCTACGGACTAGCATGGGGGTCCGGGGAGCTGTTTTTT
J gene: TRBJ2-2
V gene: TRBV7-9
clone size: few
D gene: TRBD2
CDR3 length: 16

CDR3 protein: CATSVPSEAEQFF
CDR3 DNA: TGTGCCACCAGTGTTCCTTCAGAGGCTGAGCAGTTCTTC
J gene: TRBJ2-1
V gene: TRBV24-1
clone size: many
D gene: .
CDR3 length: 13

CDR3 protein: CASSLGNFYEQYF
CDR3 DNA: TGTGCCAGCAGTCTAGGCAATTTTTACGAGCAGTACTTC
J gene: TRBJ2-7
V gene: TRBV27
clone size: few
D gene: .
CDR3 length: 13

CDR3 protein: CASSFGESSYNEQFF
CDR3 DNA: TGTGCCAGCAGCTTCGGGGAGAGCTCCTACAATGAGCAGTTCTTC
J gene: TRBJ2-1
V gene: TRBV11-2
clone size: many
D gene: .
CDR3 length: 15

CDR3 protein: CASSYSAPRGHEQFF
CDR3 DNA: TGTGCCAGCAGTTATTCCGCCCCTAGAGGCCATGAGCAGTTCTTC
J gene: TRBJ2-1
V gene: TRBV6-2/TRBV6-3
clone size: many
D gene: .
CDR3 length: 15

CDR3 protein: CSARDFQGYNEQFF
CDR3 DNA: TGCAGTGCTAGAGACTTCCAAGGCTACAATGAGCAGTTCTTC
J gene: TRBJ2-1
V gene: TRBV20-1
clone size: few
D gene: .
CDR3 length: 14

CDR3 protein: CASSLGTASTDTQYF
CDR3 DNA: TGTGCCAGCAGCTTAGGTACTGCAAGCACAGATACGCAGTATTTT
J gene: TRBJ2-3
V gene: TRBV12-3/TRBV12-4
clone size: many
D gene: .
CDR3 length: 15

CDR3 protein: CAWSDWRWVQPQHF
CDR3 DNA: TGTGCCTGGAGTGACTGGCGCTGGGTTCAGCCCCAGCATTTT
J gene: TRBJ1-5
V gene: TRBV30
clone size: .
D gene: .
CDR3 length: 14

CDR3 protein: CAWRAPNEQFF
CDR3 DNA: TGTGCCTGGAGGGCCCCCAATGAGCAGTTCTTC
J gene: TRBJ2-1
V gene: TRBV30
clone size: few
D gene: .
CDR3 length: 11

CDR3 protein: CASKQGANTGELFF
CDR3 DNA: TGTGCCAGCAAGCAGGGGGCGAACACCGGGGAGCTGTTTTTT
J gene: TRBJ2-2
V gene: TRBV7-6
clone size: few
D gene: TRBD1
CDR3 length: 14

CDR3 protein: CSASVPSYEQYF
CDR3 DNA: TGCAGTGCTAGTGTGCCGAGCTACGAGCAGTACTTC
J gene: TRBJ2-7
V gene: TRBV20-1
clone size: many
D gene: .
CDR3 length: 12

CDR3 protein: CASSYGTGSYNEQFF
CDR3 DNA: TGTGCCAGCAGTTACGGGACAGGGTCCTACAATGAGCAGTTCTTC
J gene: TRBJ2-1
V gene: TRBV27
clone size: few
D gene: TRBD1
CDR3 length: 15

CDR3 protein: CASSLFRSTGSNQPQHF
CDR3 DNA: TGTGCCAGCAGTCTTTTCAGATCAACAGGTAGCAATCAGCCCCAGCATTTT
J gene: TRBJ1-5
V gene: TRBV6-1
clone size: few
D gene: .
CDR3 length: 17

CDR3 protein: CASIYEQYF
CDR3 DNA: TGTGCCAGCATTTACGAGCAGTACTTC
J gene: TRBJ2-7
V gene: TRBV27
clone size: many
D gene: .
CDR3 length: 9

CDR3 protein: CSVVGAPNYGYTF
CDR3 DNA: TGCAGCGTTGTTGGGGCCCCTAACTATGGCTACACCTTC
J gene: TRBJ1-2
V gene: TRBV29-1
clone size: .
D gene: .
CDR3 length: 13

CDR3 protein: CSARDPSVSTDTQYF
CDR3 DNA: TGCAGTGCTAGAGATCCGAGCGTTAGCACAGATACGCAGTATTTT
J gene: TRBJ2-3
V gene: TRBV20-1
clone size: many
D gene: .
CDR3 length: 15

CDR3 protein: CASSSIAGETQYF
CDR3 DNA: TGTGCCAGTAGTAGTATAGCAGGGGAGACCCAGTACTTC
J gene: TRBJ2-5
V gene: TRBV19
clone size: .
D gene: .
CDR3 length: 13

CDR3 protein: CSVAPRLAKNIQYF
CDR3 DNA: TGCAGCGTTGCTCCCAGACTAGCCAAAAACATTCAGTACTTC
J gene: TRBJ2-4
V gene: TRBV29-1
clone size: many
D gene: .
CDR3 length: 14

CDR3 protein: CASSVPPAPYEQYF
CDR3 DNA: TGTGCCAGCAGTGTCCCGCCGGCGCCCTACGAGCAGTACTTC
J gene: TRBJ2-7
V gene: TRBV12-3/TRBV12-4
clone size: many
D gene: .
CDR3 length: 14

CDR3 protein: CASSFSYRENTGELFF
CDR3 DNA: TGTGCCAGCAGTTTCTCTTACAGGGAGAACACCGGGGAGCTGTTTTTT
J gene: TRBJ2-2
V gene: TRBV12-3/TRBV12-4
clone size: .
D gene: .
CDR3 length: 16

CDR3 protein: CASSPKQSSYFQETQYF
CDR3 DNA: TGTGCCAGCAGCCCCAAACAGTCCTCCTACTTCCAAGAGACCCAGTACTTC
J gene: TRBJ2-5
V gene: TRBV4-2
clone size: few
D gene: .
CDR3 length: 17

CDR3 protein: CASSINGPASIEQFF
CDR3 DNA: TGTGCCAGTAGTATTAATGGTCCGGCCTCCATCGAGCAGTTCTTC
J gene: TRBJ2-1
V gene: TRBV19
clone size: .
D gene: .
CDR3 length: 15

CDR3 protein: CASSLGRTRCF
CDR3 DNA: TGTGCCAGCAGCTTGGGACGGACTAGGTGCTTC
J gene: TRBJ2-5
V gene: TRBV5-6
clone size: .
D gene: TRBD2
CDR3 length: 11

CDR3 protein: CASSSGSDNTGELFF
CDR3 DNA: TGTGCCAGCAGCTCCGGTAGCGACAACACCGGGGAGCTGTTTTTT
J gene: TRBJ2-2
V gene: TRBV7-2
clone size: .
D gene: .
CDR3 length: 15

CDR3 protein: CASSSPTSGSYEQYF
CDR3 DNA: TGTGCCAGCAGTTCCCCGACTAGCGGGAGCTACGAGCAGTACTTC
J gene: TRBJ2-7
V gene: TRBV28
clone size: many
D gene: TRBD2
CDR3 length: 15

CDR3 protein: CSARGRQYTGELFF
CDR3 DNA: TGCAGTGCTAGGGGACGGCAGTACACCGGGGAGCTGTTTTTT
J gene: TRBJ2-2
V gene: TRBV20-1
clone size: many
D gene: .
CDR3 length: 14

CDR3 protein: CASSLSQGITYEQYF
CDR3 DNA: TGCGCCAGCAGCTTATCACAGGGCATAACCTACGAGCAGTACTTC
J gene: TRBJ2-7
V gene: TRBV5-1
clone size: many
D gene: .
CDR3 length: 15